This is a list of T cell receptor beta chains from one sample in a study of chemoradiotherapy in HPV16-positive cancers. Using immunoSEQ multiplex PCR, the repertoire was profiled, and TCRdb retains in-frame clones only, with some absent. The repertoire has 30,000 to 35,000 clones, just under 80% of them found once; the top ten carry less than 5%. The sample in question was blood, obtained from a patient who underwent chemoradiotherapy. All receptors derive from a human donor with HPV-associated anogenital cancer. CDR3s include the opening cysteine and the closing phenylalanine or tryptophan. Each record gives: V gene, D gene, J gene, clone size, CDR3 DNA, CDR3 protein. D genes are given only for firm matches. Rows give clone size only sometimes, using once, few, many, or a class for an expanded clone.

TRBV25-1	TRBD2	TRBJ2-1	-	TGTGCCAGCAGTGATAGGAGTGCGGGGGCCTACAATGAGCAGTTCTTC	CASSDRSAGAYNEQFF
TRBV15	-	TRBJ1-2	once	TGTGCCACCAGCAGAGATGGCGAGTATGGCTACACCTTC	CATSRDGEYGYTF
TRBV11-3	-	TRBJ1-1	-	TGTGCCAGCAGCTACTGGACAGACACTGAAGCTTTCTTT	CASSYWTDTEAFF
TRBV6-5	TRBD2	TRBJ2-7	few	TGTGCCAGCAGCGTTCGGGGGGACCCCTACGAGCAGTACTTC	CASSVRGDPYEQYF
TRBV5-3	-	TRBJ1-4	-	TGTGCCAGAAGCCCACCCTATATGGGGGGAACAAATGAAAAACTGTTTTTT	CARSPPYMGGTNEKLFF
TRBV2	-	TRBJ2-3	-	TGTGCCAGCAGTGAATCGTTGATCACAGATACGCAGTATTTT	CASSESLITDTQYF
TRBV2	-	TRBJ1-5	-	TGTGCCAGCACTGGGCCCCTCGGCAGGGTCAATCAGCCCCAGCATTTT	CASTGPLGRVNQPQHF
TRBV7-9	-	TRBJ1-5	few	TGTGCCAGCAGCAGAGAGGTCGGCAATCAGCCCCAGCATTTT	CASSREVGNQPQHF
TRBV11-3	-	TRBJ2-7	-	TGTGCCAGCAGCTTAGAGGCAGGCGTCTCCTACGAGCAGTACTTC	CASSLEAGVSYEQYF
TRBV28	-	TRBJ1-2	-	TGTGCCGGCGGACGGAGCTATGGCTACACCTTC	CAGGRSYGYTF
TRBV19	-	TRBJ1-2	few	TGTGCCAGTGGTACCTATGGCTACACCTTC	CASGTYGYTF
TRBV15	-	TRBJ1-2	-	TGTGCCACCTCAGAGCACAACTATGGCTACACCTTC	CATSEHNYGYTF
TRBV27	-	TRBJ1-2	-	TGTGCCAGCAGTTTAACTCCGGGACTCCTTCTCCCCTATGGCTACACCTTC	CASSLTPGLLLPYGYTF
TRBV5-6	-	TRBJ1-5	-	TGTGCCAGCAGCTTGGGGAATCAGCCCCAGCATTTT	CASSLGNQPQHF
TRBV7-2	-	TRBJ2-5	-	TGTGCCAGCAGCTTAGCGATGGGGTACTTGGAGACCCAGTACTTC	CASSLAMGYLETQYF
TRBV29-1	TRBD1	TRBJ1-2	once	TGCAGCGTTGAAGTCCCGACAGGGGGCCACTATGGCTACACCTTC	CSVEVPTGGHYGYTF
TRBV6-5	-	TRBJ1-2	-	TGTGCCAGCAGTTACCGGAGCTACCCGGCCTATGGCTACACCTTC	CASSYRSYPAYGYTF
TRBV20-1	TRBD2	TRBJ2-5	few	TGCAGTCGCCGGGGGGGAGGGACCCAGTACTTC	CSRRGGGTQYF
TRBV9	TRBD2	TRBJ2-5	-	TGTGCCAGCAGCGAGACTAGCGGGCAACCCGAAGAGACCCAGTACTTC	CASSETSGQPEETQYF
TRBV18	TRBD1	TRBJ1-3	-	TGTGCCAGCTCACCTCCGGGACAGAGTCACACCATATATTTT	CASSPPGQSHTIYF
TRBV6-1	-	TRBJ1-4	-	TGTGCCAGCAGCCTACTCCCGGGAGCTAACGAAAAACTGTTTTTT	CASSLLPGANEKLFF
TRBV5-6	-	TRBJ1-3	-	TGTGCCAGCAGCTTGGGAGGCTCTGGAAACACCATATATTTT	CASSLGGSGNTIYF
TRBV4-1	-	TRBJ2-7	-	TGCGCCAGCAGCCAAGCCCGGGGAATATCCTACGAGCAGTACTTC	CASSQARGISYEQYF
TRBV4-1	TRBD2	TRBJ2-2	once	TGCGCCAGCAGCCAAGATTTGGCGGGGGGCTTCCAGCCCGGGGAGCTGTTTTTT	CASSQDLAGGFQPGELFF
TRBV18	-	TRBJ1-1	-	TGTGCCAGCTCCGACAGCCCGAACACTGAAGCTTTCTTT	CASSDSPNTEAFF
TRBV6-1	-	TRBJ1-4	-	TGTGCCAGCAGTGAATGGGGGGCCATGAGGGGTGCAGCAACTAATGAAAAACTGTTTTTT	CASSEWGAMRGAATNEKLFF
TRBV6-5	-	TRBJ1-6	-	TGTGCCAGCAGCCAGTTAGGGGCAAGTTCACCCCTCCACTTT	CASSQLGASSPLHF
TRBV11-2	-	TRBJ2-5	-	TGTGCCAGCAGCTTAGATGCGTGGGAGACCCAGTACTTC	CASSLDAWETQYF
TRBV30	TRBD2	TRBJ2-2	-	TGTGCCTGGACTAGCGGGGGCGGAGGCGGGGAGCTGTTTTTT	CAWTSGGGGGELFF
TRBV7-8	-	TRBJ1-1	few	TGTGCCAGCAGCGCGACAGAAATGAACACTGAAGCTTTCTTT	CASSATEMNTEAFF
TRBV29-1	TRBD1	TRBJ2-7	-	TGCAGCGTTACCCCCCCGGACAGGGAAGCCGAGCAGTACTTC	CSVTPPDREAEQYF
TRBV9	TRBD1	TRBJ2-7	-	TGTGCCAGCAGTAGGGGACAGGAATCGGGGCAGTACTTC	CASSRGQESGQYF
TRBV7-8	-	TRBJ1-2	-	TGTGCCAGCAGCTACGACCCGGGACGTTTTGGTTACACCTTC	CASSYDPGRFGYTF
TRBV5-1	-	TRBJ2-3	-	TGCGCCAGCAGCTTGCAGGCTTCCACAGATACGCAGTATTTT	CASSLQASTDTQYF
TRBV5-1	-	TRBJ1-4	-	TGCGCCAGCAGCTTGGTCCCCACGGACGAAAAACTGTTTTTT	CASSLVPTDEKLFF
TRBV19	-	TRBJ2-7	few	TGTGCCAGTAGTCCAACAGGGCTATACGAGCAGTACTTC	CASSPTGLYEQYF
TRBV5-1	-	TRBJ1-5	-	TGCGCCAGCAGCTTCTTGGGGGAGGATCAGCCCCAGCATTTT	CASSFLGEDQPQHF
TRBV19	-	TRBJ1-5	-	TGTGCCAGTAGTAGTTGGCTTAATCAGCCCCAGCATTTT	CASSSWLNQPQHF
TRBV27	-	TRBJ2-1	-	TGTGCCAGCAGTTTCGTGGGGGCCTTCAATGAGCAGTTCTTC	CASSFVGAFNEQFF
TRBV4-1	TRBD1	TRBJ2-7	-	TGCGCCAGCAGCCAAGTGGGGACAGGGTACGAGCAGTACTTC	CASSQVGTGYEQYF
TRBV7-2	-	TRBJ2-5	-	TGTGCCAGCAGCTACCGGGACGGCCAAGAGACCCAGTACTTC	CASSYRDGQETQYF
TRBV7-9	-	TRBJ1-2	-	TGTGCCAGCAGCAAACTCGGGGGGGGCCTAGTTTATGGCTACACCTTC	CASSKLGGGLVYGYTF
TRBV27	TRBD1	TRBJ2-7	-	TGTGCCAGCAGTTTACCCGGGACAGGTACAGACGAGCAGTACTTC	CASSLPGTGTDEQYF
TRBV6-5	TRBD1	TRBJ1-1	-	TGTGCCAGCAGTTTCCAGCGACAGGGGAGCCCAGAAGCTTTCTTT	CASSFQRQGSPEAFF
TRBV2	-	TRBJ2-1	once	TGTGCCAAGGGGGGAGTGGGCCCTTACAATGAGCAGTTCTTC	CAKGGVGPYNEQFF
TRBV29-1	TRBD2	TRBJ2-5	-	TGCAGCGTCCGACTAGCGGTCTACCAAGAGACCCAGTACTTC	CSVRLAVYQETQYF
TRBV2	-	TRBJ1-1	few	TGTGCCAGCAGTGGGCAGGGGTTTCAGGGAGCTTTCTTT	CASSGQGFQGAFF
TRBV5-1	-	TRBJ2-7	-	TGCGCCAGCAGCTTGTCCGGGGGCGATACCTACGAGCAGTACTTC	CASSLSGGDTYEQYF
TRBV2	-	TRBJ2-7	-	TGTGCCAGCAACCCGACCCTTTCCGCCTACGAGCAGTACTTC	CASNPTLSAYEQYF
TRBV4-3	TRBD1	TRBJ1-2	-	TGCGCCAGCAGCCAGGAAGAGACAGGGCGAGCGTGGTCTGGAGGCTACACCTTC	CASSQEETGRAWSGGYTF
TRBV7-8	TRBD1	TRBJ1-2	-	TGTGCCAGCAGCAATTTACAAACCGGGACAGCATATGGCTACACCTTC	CASSNLQTGTAYGYTF
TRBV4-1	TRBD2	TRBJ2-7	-	TGCGCCAGCAGCCAGGGGGGACTAGCGGGGACCTACGAGCAGTACTTC	CASSQGGLAGTYEQYF
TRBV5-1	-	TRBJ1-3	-	TGCGCCAGCAGCTTGCAAGGGGTTGGAAACACCATATATTTT	CASSLQGVGNTIYF
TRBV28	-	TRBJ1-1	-	TGTGCCAGCAGTCCAGCAACAGGGAGGGGGAACACTGAAGCTTTCTTT	CASSPATGRGNTEAFF